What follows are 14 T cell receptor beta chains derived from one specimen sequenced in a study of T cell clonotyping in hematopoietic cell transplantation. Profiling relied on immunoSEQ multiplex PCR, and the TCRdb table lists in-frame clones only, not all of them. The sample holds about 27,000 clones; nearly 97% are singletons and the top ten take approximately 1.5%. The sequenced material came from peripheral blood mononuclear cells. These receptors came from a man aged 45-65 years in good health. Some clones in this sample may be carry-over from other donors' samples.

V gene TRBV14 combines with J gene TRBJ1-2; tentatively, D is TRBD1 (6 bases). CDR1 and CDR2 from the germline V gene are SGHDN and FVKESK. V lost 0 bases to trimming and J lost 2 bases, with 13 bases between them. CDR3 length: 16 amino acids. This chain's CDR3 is CASSQDRGGRNYGYTF. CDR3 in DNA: TGTGCCAGCAGCCAAGATCGGGGGGGCAGGAACTATGGCTACACCTTC.

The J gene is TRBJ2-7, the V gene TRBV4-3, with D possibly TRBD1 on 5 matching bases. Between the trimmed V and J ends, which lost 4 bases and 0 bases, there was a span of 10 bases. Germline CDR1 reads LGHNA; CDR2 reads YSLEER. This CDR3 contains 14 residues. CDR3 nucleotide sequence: TGCGCCAGCAGCCCGGACACAAACTCCTACGAGCAGTACTTC. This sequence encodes CASSPDTNSYEQYF.

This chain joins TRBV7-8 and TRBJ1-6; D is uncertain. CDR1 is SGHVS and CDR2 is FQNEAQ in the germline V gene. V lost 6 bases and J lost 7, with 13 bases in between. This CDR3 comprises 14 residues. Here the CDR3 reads CASRPYAGNSPLHF. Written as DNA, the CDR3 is TGTGCCAGCAGGCCCTATGCTGGAAATTCACCCCTCCACTTT.

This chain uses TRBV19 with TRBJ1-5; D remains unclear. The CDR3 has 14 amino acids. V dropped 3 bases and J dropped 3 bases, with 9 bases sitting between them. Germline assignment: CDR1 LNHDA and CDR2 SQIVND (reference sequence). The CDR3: CASSMIEVNQPQHF. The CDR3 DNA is TGTGCCAGTAGTATGATCGAGGTCAATCAGCCCCAGCATTTT. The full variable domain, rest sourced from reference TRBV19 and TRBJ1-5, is DGGITQSPKYLFRKEGQNVTLSCEQNLNHDAMYWYRQDPGQGLRLIYYSQIVNDFQKGDIAEGYSVSREKKESFPLTVTSAQKNPTAFYLCASSMIEVNQPQHFGDGTRLSIL.

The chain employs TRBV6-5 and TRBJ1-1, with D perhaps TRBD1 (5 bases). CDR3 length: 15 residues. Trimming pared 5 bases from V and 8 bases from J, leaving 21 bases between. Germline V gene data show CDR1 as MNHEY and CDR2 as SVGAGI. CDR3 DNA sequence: TGTGCCAGCAGTCGCAGCACAGGTCGGATGAGAGAAGCTTTCTTT. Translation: CASSRSTGRMREAFF.

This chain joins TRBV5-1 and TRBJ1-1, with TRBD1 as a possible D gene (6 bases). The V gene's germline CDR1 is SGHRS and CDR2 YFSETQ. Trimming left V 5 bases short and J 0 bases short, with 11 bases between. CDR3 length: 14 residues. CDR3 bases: TGCGCCAGCAGTAAGGACAGTCTGAACACTGAAGCTTTCTTT. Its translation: CASSKDSLNTEAFF.

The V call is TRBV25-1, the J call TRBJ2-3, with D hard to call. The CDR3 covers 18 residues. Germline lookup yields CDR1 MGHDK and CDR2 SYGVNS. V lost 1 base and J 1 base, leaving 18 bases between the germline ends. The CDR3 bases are TGTGCCAGCAGTGAATCGTCGCGGACGATCCTTGGCACAGATACGCAGTATTTT. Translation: CASSESSRTILGTDTQYF.

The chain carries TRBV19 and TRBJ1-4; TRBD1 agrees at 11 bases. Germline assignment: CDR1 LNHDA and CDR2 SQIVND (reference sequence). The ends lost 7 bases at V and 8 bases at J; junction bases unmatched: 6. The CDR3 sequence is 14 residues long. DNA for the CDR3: TGTGCCAGTACTTGGACAGGGGGCCAGGAAAAACTGTTTTTT. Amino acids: CASTWTGGQEKLFF.

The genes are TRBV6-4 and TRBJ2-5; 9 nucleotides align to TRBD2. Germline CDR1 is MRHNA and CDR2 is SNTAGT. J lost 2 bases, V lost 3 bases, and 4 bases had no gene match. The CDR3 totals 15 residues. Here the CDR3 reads CASSEETSGQETQYF. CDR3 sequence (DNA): TGTGCCAGCAGTGAAGAGACTAGCGGACAAGAGACCCAGTACTTC.

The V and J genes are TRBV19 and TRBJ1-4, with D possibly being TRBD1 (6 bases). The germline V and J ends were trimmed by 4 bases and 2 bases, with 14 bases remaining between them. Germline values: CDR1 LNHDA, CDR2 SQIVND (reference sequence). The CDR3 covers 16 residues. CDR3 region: CASSRDQGPTNEKLFF. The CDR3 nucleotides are TGTGCCAGTAGTAGAGACCAGGGGCCGACTAATGAAAAACTGTTTTTT.

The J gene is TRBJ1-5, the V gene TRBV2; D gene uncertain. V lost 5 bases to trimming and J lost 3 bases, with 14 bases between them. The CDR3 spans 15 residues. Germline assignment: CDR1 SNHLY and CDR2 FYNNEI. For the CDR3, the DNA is TGTGCCAGCAGTAGCACGAACCGCCCCAATCAGCCCCAGCATTTT. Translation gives CASSSTNRPNQPQHF.

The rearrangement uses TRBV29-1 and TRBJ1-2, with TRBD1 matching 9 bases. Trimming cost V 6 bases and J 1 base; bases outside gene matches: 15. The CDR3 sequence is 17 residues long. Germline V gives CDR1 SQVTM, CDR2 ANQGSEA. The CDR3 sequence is CSVYIPSRDRDNYGYTF. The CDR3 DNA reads TGCAGCGTATACATACCTTCTCGGGACAGGGATAACTATGGCTACACCTTC.

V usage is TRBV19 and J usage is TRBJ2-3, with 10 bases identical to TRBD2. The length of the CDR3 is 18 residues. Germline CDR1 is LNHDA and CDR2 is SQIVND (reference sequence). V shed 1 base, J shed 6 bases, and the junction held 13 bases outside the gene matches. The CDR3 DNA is TGTGCCAGTAGTATAGGTCCTAGCGGGGGTTCCCCGACGGATACGCAGTATTTT. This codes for CASSIGPSGGSPTDTQYF.

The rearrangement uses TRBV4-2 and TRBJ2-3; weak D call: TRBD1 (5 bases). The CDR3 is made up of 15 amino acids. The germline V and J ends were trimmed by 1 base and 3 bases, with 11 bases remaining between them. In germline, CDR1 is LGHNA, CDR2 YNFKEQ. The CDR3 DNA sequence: TGTGCCAGCAGCCAAGGAAAAGGGGATACAGATACGCAGTATTTT. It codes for CASSQGKGDTDTQYF.